This T cell receptor (beta chain) was identified in a study of blood T cell repertoires in COVID-19. Study at large: The analysed material was cDNA or gDNA that came from T cells, B-cell-depleted T cells, or PBMCs.

Original processing notes: Reference gene primer amplification yielded estimated nucleated cell counts. The protocol was immunoSEQ multiplex PCR, while the TCRdb copy is restricted to in-frame clones and leaves out a portion. V, J and clone size reflect that table, while D and trimming were determined from the DNA. The table lists tens of thousands of clones, nearly 90% of them singletons. V gave up 1 base and J gave up 1 base, with 10 bases separating them. Germline V gives CDR1 LGHDT, CDR2 YNNKEL (reference sequence). The CDR3 extends over 15 amino acids. V gene TRBV3-1 (or the pseudogene TRBV3-2) combines with J gene TRBJ1-1, with a possible D match to TRBD1 (6 bases). This clonotype was sampled from a middle-aged man with acute or convalescent COVID-19. The sample was peripheral blood. The CDR3 region is CASSQVGTRNTEAFF. The CDR3 DNA is TGTGCCAGCAGCCAAGTGGGGACACGGAACACTGAAGCTTTCTTT.